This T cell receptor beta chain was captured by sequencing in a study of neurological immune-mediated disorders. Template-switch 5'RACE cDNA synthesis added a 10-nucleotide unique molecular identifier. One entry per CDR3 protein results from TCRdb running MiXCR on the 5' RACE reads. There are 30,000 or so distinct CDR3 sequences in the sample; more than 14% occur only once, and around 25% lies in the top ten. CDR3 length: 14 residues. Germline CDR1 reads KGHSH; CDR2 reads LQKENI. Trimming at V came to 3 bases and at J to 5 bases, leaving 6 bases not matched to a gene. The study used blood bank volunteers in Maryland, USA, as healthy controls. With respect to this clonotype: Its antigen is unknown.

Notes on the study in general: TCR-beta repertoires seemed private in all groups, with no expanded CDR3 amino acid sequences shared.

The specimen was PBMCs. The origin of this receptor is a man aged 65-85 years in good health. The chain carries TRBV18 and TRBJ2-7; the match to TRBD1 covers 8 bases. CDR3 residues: CASSPPLDRDEQYF. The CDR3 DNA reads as TGTGCCAGCTCACCTCCCTTGGACAGGGACGAGCAGTACTTC.